This T cell receptor beta chain is drawn from a study of T-cell reconstitution after alpha-beta-depleted transplantation in children (TCRdb year 2016). With regard to the full study: T-cell immune reconstitution after TCRalphabeta/CD19-depleted allogeneic hematopoietic cell transplantation in children was quantitatively tracked in the study by means of TCR repertoire profiling.

This clonotype was picked up many times. What antigen it recognizes has not been identified. Per-base qualities were not stored, and no clone one base away is much larger. Libraries were constructed by PCR. Reads for this sample came from an Illumina HiSeq 2500. Molecular barcoding was employed in the preparation of TCR libraries, with unique molecular identifiers being used to normalize TCRbeta repertoire quantification. TCRdb cleaned the public reads at Q25 with fastp, built clones with MiXCR and kept in-frame beta chains. Identical CDR3 proteins give one entry, which carries the most common genes and DNA. Across this sample there are around 500,000 distinct CDR3 sequences, with around 13% seen only once. The top ten constitute 4.5% to 6% of the sample. From a lookup of the germline V gene, CDR1 and CDR2 are SGHRS and YFSETQ. V trim: 4 bases; J trim: 4 bases; unmatched bases: 5. The CDR3 covers 14 residues, taking in both the cysteine and the phenylalanine. Kept here is only the CDR3 DNA, which spans 42 bases and is read in frame from base 1.

The chain couples TRBV5-1 to TRBJ1-3; TRBD1 agrees with 7 junctional bases. Material: PBMCs from the stem cell graft donor, obtained from the stem cell graft. The receptor was derived from a human donor who donated a stem cell graft to a child with combined immunodeficiency. The CDR3: CASSVQGNGNTIYF. The bases read TGCGCCAGCAGCGTACAGGGGAACGGAAACACCATATATTTT.